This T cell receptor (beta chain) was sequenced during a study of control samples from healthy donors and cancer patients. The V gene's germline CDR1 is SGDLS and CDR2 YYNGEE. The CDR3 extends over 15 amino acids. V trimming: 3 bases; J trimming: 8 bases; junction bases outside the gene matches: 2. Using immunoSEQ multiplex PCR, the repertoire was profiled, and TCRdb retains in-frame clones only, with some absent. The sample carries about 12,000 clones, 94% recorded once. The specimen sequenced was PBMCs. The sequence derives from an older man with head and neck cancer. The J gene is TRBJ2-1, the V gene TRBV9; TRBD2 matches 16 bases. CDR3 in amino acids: CASSGGLAGGYEQFF. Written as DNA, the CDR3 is TGTGCCAGCAGCGGGGGACTAGCGGGAGGGTATGAGCAGTTCTTC.